One and the same sample provided the 19 T cell receptor beta chains below, sequenced in a study of beta chain features in type 1 diabetes. General observations from the study: For Type 1 diabetes patients, all four CD4+ subsets carried TCRB CDR3s that were moderately but significantly shorter.

The antigens these receptors bind are not known. As every portion of the isolated RNA was reverse transcribed, the sequencing read expressed TCRB transcripts. The repertoire was sequenced with immunoSEQ multiplex PCR; TCRdb's copy has only in-frame clones and lacks some. The repertoire holds hundreds of thousands of clones, with more than 13% as singletons. Sequenced input: naive CD4+ T cells from blood. The receptors shown here come from a young man with type 1 diabetes.

The chain joins TRBV10-2 to TRBJ1-1, with D hard to call. V lost 5 bases and J lost 4, with 8 bases in between. Germline V gene sequence: CDR1 WSHSY, CDR2 SAAADI. CDR3 length: 12 residues. CDR3 sequence: CASSSRGTEAFF. CDR3 sequence (DNA): TGCGCCAGCAGTTCTCGGGGCACTGAAGCTTTCTTT.

V usage is TRBV7-2 and J usage is TRBJ1-1; D remains unclear. Trimming pared 1 base from V and 1 base from J, leaving 10 bases between. CDR3 size: 15 residues. CDR1 is SGHTA, CDR2 FQGNSA, per germline. CDR3 sequence (DNA): TGTGCCAGCAGCTTAGGTCGCAGATCGAACACTGAAGCTTTCTTT. It yields the protein CASSLGRRSNTEAFF.

This clone was counted ten times or more. The sample contains more than one DNA sequence encoding this CDR3. The CDR3 region has the DNA TGTGCCAGCAGTTACTCTGGGCAGTATCAGCCCCAGCATTTT. Translated: CASSYSGQYQPQHF. The J gene is TRBJ1-5, the V gene TRBV6-5; D gene unclear. V was shortened by 0 bases and J by 5 bases, with 8 bases between the two germline ends. Germline-derived CDR1 and CDR2 are MNHEY and SVGAGI. The CDR3 is made up of 14 amino acids.

This clone occurred a few times. The chain couples TRBV2 to TRBJ1-2; 9 bases map to TRBD1. CDR3 length: 16 residues. Germline CDR1 and CDR2: SNHLY and FYNNEI. With V trimmed by 4 bases and J by 4 bases, 10 bases remained unmatched. The CDR3 sequence: CASSAPTDRGGYGYTF. The CDR3 DNA is TGTGCCAGCAGTGCCCCGACCGACAGGGGGGGCTATGGCTACACCTTC. Filled out from reference TRBV2 and TRBJ1-2, the complete variable domain reads EPEVTQTPSHQVTQMGQEVILRCVPISNHLYFYWYRQILGQKVEFLVSFYNNEISEKSEIFDDQFSVERPDGSNFTLKIRSTKLEDSAMYFCASSAPTDRGGYGYTFGSGTRLTVV.

This clone was seen more than once but under ten times. The rearrangement links TRBV10-3 to TRBJ2-3, with unresolved D. CDR3 size: 11 residues. V was cut by 10 bases and J by 4 bases, with 9 bases left in between. CDR1 ENHRY and CDR2 SYGVKD come from the germline V gene. The CDR3 sequence: CASTSSDTQYF. CDR3 DNA: TGTGCCAGCACGTCGTCAGATACGCAGTATTTT.

In its sample, this clone was seen a few times. The chain has TRBV9 and TRBJ1-4, with 12 bases aligning to TRBD1. V was pared by 0 bases and J by 6 bases, with 6 bases of the junction left unmatched. The CDR3 totals 17 residues. Germline V gene lookup returns CDR1 SGDLS and CDR2 YYNGEE. As DNA, the CDR3 is TGTGCCAGCAGCGTAGAAGTAGGGACAGGGGGCTATGAAAAACTGTTTTTT. It translates to CASSVEVGTGGYEKLFF. The whole variable domain, remainder taken from reference TRBV9 and TRBJ1-4, is DSGVTQTPKHLITATGQRVTLRCSPRSGDLSVYWYQQSLDQGLQFLIQYYNGEERAKGNILERFSAQQFPDLHSELNLSSLELGDSALYFCASSVEVGTGGYEKLFFGSGTQLSVL.

V is TRBV19 and J is TRBJ2-7; maybe TRBD1 (6 bases). This CDR3 is built from 12 residues. V was trimmed by 10 bases and J by 1 base, leaving 11 bases between them. Germline assignment: CDR1 LNHDA and CDR2 SQIVND (reference sequence). For the CDR3, the DNA is TGTGCCACGTTGGACAGATCCTACGAGCAGTACTTC. Its protein is CATLDRSYEQYF.

This clone was found a few times. The chain is built from TRBV29-1 and TRBJ1-1, with D maybe TRBD1 (6 bases). The germline CDR1 and CDR2 sequences are SQVTM and ANQGSEA. The CDR3 loop spans 18 amino acids. V was shortened by 0 bases and J by 0 bases, with 20 bases between the two germline ends. CDR3 DNA: TGCAGCGTTGAAGAACCCTGGGACACGATGGGCATGAACACTGAAGCTTTCTTT. Amino acids: CSVEEPWDTMGMNTEAFF.

This clone was observed a handful of times. The J gene is TRBJ1-1, the V gene TRBV7-9; D gene unclear. The germline CDR1 and CDR2 sequences are SEHNR and FQNEAQ (reference sequence). This CDR3 comprises 14 residues. V dropped 1 base and J dropped 3 bases, with 9 bases sitting between them. The CDR3 protein is CASSLVTEDTEAFF. CDR3 coding DNA: TGTGCCAGCAGCTTAGTGACGGAAGACACTGAAGCTTTCTTT.

This clone has a handful of counts. A read error may account for a junction end that differs from germline. This chain joins TRBV6-1 and TRBJ1-2; TRBD1 might be the D (5 bases). The V gene's germline CDR1 is MNHNS and CDR2 SASEGT. The CDR3 consists of 12 residues. The DNA of the CDR3 is TGTGCCACCCGGCCCCCAGGGAGTCCCTGGTCCTTC. It encodes CATRPPGSPWSF.

This clone was counted a few times. The J gene is TRBJ1-4, the V gene TRBV2, with 8 bases identical to TRBD1. Germline values: CDR1 SNHLY, CDR2 FYNNEI. V was clipped by 4 bases and J by 5 bases; unmatched bases: 6. The CDR3 totals 15 residues. The CDR3 DNA sequence: TGTGCCAGCAGTGCCAACAGGGGGGAGAATGAAAAACTGTTTTTT. Translating it yields CASSANRGENEKLFF. Supplemented by reference TRBV2 and TRBJ1-4, the full variable domain reads EPEVTQTPSHQVTQMGQEVILRCVPISNHLYFYWYRQILGQKVEFLVSFYNNEISEKSEIFDDQFSVERPDGSNFTLKIRSTKLEDSAMYFCASSANRGENEKLFFGSGTQLSVL.

This clone was seen a handful of times. This rearrangement joins TRBV7-8 to TRBJ1-2; TRBD1 agrees at 9 bases. Germline-derived CDR1 and CDR2 are SGHVS and FQNEAQ. The CDR3 length is 16 residues. After removal of 1 base from V and 4 bases from J, the junction contained 7 bases not matched to a gene. The CDR3 DNA follows: TGTGCCAGCAGCTTAGAAGGGACAGGGAGAAGCTATGGCTACACCTTC. It translates to CASSLEGTGRSYGYTF.

This clone showed up just a few times. The V gene is TRBV28, the J gene TRBJ1-5; D is unresolved. This CDR3 has 13 residues. V lost 5 bases and J lost 4, with 9 bases in between. CDR1 and CDR2 (germline): MDHEN, SYDVKM. This CDR3 is CASSPGRNQPQHF. The CDR3 DNA reads as TGTGCCAGCAGTCCCGGACGGAATCAGCCCCAGCATTTT.

The genes are TRBV6-1 and TRBJ1-1; 8 bases align to TRBD1. V lost 4 bases, J lost 3 bases, and 4 bases stayed unmatched. Germline lookup yields CDR1 MNHNS and CDR2 SASEGT. The CDR3 sequence is 14 residues long. CDR3 sequence reads: CASSVGQADTEAFF. DNA for the CDR3: TGTGCCAGCAGTGTGGGACAGGCGGACACTGAAGCTTTCTTT.

This clone was observed a handful of times. This chain connects TRBV7-2 to TRBJ2-1, with D possibly matching TRBD2 (6 bases). Germline-derived CDR1 and CDR2 are SGHTA and FQGNSA. The CDR3 contains 11 residues. The germline V and J ends were trimmed by 8 bases and 9 bases, with 11 bases remaining between them. CDR3 region: CASQRRGEQFF. The DNA of the CDR3 is TGTGCCAGCCAACGGAGGGGTGAGCAGTTCTTC.

V gene TRBV5-8 combines with J gene TRBJ2-1, with D possibly TRBD1 on 5 matching bases. Germline V lookup: CDR1 SGHTS, CDR2 YDEGEE. The CDR3 loop spans 14 amino acids. The V gene lost 1 base and the J gene lost 9 bases, with 14 bases spanning the gap. CDR3 amino acids: CASSLFQGASEQFF. For the CDR3, the DNA is TGTGCCAGCAGCTTGTTTCAGGGTGCAAGTGAGCAGTTCTTC.

The rearrangement uses TRBV4-2 and TRBJ2-7; 8 bases map to TRBD1. CDR3 length equals 15 residues. V shed 3 bases and J 0 bases; nucleotides not matched to a gene: 4. Germline CDR1 reads LGHNA; CDR2 reads YNFKEQ. CDR3 in DNA: TGTGCCAGCAGCCAGGGTACAGGGGGCTCCTACGAGCAGTACTTC. Protein sequence: CASSQGTGGSYEQYF.

The table lists this clone with a few counts. The chain recombines TRBV30 with TRBJ2-7, with D perhaps TRBD2 (5 bases). The germline V gene has CDR1 GTSNPN and CDR2 SVGIG (reference sequence). V was trimmed by 3 bases and J by 13 bases, leaving 19 bases between them. The CDR3 runs 12 residues. The CDR3 DNA follows: TGTGCCTGGAGCTTTGGCACTAGGGATTCCTACTTC. Translating gives CAWSFGTRDSYF. Based on the CDR3 plus reference TRBV30 and TRBJ2-7, the full variable domain is SQTIHQWPATLVQPVGSPLSLECTVEGTSNPNLYWYRQAAGRGLQLLFYSVGIGQISSEVPQNLSASRPQDRQFILSSKKLLLSDSGFYLCAWSFGTRDSYFGPGTRLTVT.

In this sample, this clone turned up a few times. This chain joins TRBV6-6 and TRBJ2-7; D remains unclear. The CDR3 length is 13 residues. The V gene lost 4 bases and the J gene lost 3 bases, with 10 bases spanning the gap. Looked up from germline, CDR1 is MNHNY and CDR2 is SVGAGI (reference sequence). CDR3 amino acids: CASSLGDGYEQYF. The CDR3 DNA follows: TGTGCCAGCAGTTTGGGTGATGGCTACGAGCAGTACTTC.